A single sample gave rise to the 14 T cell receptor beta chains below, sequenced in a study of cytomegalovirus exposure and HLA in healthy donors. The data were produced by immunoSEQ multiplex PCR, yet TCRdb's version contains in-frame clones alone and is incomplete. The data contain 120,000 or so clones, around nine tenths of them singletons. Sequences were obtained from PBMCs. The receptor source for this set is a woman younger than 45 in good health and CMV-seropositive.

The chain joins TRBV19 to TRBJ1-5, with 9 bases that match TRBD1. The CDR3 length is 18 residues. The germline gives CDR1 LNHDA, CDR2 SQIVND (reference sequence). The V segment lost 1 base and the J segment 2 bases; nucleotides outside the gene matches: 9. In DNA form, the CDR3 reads TGTGCCAGTAGTATAGGGGGAATACAGGGGGCGGGCAATCAGCCCCAGCATTTT. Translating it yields CASSIGGIQGAGNQPQHF.

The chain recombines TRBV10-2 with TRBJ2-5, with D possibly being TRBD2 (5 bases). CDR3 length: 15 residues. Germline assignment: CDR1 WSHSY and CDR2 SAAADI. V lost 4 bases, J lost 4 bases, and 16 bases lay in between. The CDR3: CASSGPRGWRETQYF. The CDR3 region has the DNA TGCGCCAGCAGTGGGCCTCGAGGGTGGCGAGAGACCCAGTACTTC.

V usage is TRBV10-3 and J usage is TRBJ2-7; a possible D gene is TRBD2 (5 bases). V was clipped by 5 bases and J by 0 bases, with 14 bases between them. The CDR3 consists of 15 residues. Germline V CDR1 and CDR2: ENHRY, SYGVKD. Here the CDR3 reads CAISHEGANSYEQYF. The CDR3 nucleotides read TGTGCCATCAGTCATGAGGGAGCCAACTCCTACGAGCAGTACTTC.

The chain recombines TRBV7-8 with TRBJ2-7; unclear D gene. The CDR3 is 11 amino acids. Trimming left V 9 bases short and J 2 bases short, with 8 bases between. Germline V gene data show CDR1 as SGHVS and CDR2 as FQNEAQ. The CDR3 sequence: CASSTAYEQYF. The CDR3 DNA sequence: TGTGCCAGTTCTACAGCCTACGAGCAGTACTTC.

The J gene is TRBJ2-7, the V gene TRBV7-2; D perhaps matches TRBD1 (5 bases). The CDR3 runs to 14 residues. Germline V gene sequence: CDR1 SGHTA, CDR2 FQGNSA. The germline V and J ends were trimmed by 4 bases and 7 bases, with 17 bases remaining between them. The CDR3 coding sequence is TGTGCCAGCAGCTATCGACAGACTTTGGGGGAGCAGTACTTC. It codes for CASSYRQTLGEQYF.

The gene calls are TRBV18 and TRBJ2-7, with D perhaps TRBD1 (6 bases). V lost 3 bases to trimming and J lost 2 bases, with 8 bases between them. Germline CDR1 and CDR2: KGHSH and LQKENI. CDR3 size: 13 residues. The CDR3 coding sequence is TGTGCCAGCTCACCGGGACAACCCTACGAGCAGTACTTC. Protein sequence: CASSPGQPYEQYF.

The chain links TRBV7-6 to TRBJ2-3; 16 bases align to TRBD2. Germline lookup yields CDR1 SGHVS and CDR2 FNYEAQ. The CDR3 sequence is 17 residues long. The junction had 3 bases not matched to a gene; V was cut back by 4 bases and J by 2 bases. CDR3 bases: TGTGCCAGCAGCTCAGGGACTAGCGGGAGGGCCACAGATACGCAGTATTTT. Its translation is CASSSGTSGRATDTQYF. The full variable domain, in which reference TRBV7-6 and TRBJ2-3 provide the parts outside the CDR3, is GAGVSQSPRYKVTKRGQDVALRCDPISGHVSLYWYRQALGQGPEFLTYFNYEAQQDKSGLPNDRFSAERPEGSISTLTIQRTEQRDSAMYRCASSSGTSGRATDTQYFGPGTRLTVL.

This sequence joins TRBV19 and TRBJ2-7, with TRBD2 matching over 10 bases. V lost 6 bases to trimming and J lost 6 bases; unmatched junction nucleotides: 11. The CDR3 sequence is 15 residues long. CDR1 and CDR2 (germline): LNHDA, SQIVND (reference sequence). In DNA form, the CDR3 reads TGTGCCAGTAGCCGGGGGAGCGGGAGGGCCAGCGAGCAGTACTTC. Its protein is CASSRGSGRASEQYF.

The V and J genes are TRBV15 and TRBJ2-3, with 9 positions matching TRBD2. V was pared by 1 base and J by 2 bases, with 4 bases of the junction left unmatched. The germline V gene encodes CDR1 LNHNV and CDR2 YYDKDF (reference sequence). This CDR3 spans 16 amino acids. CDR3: CATSRGLAGLTDTQYF. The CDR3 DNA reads TGTGCCACCAGCAGAGGGCTAGCGGGGCTCACAGATACGCAGTATTTT.

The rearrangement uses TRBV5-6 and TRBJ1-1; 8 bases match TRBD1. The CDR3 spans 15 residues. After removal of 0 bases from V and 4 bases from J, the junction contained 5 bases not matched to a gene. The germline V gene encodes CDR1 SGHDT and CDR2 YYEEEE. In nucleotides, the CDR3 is TGTGCCAGCAGCTTGGGGACAGGGTTCAGCACTGAAGCTTTCTTT. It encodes CASSLGTGFSTEAFF.

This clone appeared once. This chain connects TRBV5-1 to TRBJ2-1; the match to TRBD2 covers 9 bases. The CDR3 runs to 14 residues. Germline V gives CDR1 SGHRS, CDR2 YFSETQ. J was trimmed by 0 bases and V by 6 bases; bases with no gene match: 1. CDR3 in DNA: TGCGCCAGCATGACTAGCGGCTCCTACAATGAGCAGTTCTTC. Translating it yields CASMTSGSYNEQFF.

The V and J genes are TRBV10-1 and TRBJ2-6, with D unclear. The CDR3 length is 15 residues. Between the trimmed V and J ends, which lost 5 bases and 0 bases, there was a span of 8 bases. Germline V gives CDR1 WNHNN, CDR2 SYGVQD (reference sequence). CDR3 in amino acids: CASSSPFSGANVLTF. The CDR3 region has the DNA TGCGCCAGCAGTTCCCCTTTCTCTGGGGCCAACGTCCTGACTTTC.

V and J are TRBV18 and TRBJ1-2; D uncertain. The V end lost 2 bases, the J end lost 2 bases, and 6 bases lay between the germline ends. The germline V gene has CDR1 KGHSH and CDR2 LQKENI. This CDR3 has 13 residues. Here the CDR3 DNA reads TGTGCCAGCTCACCATCGGAGAACTATGGCTACACCTTC. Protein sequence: CASSPSENYGYTF.

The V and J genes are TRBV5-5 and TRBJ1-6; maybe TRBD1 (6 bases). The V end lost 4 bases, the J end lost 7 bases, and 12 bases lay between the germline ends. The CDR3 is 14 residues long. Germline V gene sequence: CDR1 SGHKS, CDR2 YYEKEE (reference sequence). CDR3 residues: CASSPRTENSPLHF. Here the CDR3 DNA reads TGTGCCAGCAGCCCACGGACAGAGAATTCACCCCTCCACTTT.